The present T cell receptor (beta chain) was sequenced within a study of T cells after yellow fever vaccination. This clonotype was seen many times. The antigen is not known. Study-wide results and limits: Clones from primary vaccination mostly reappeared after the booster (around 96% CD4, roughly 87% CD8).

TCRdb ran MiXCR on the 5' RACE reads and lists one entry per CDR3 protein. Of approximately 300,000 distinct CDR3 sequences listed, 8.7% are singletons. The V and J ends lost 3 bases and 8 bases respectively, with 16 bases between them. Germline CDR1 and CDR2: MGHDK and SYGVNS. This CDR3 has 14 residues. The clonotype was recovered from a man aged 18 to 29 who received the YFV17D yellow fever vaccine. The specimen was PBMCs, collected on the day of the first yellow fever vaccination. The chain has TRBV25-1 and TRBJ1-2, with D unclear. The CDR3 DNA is TGTGCCAGCAGTGATGTCGAGAACCGCCCCGGCTACACCTTC. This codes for CASSDVENRPGYTF.